This section outlines one TCR beta chain sequence together with its context. V dropped 0 bases and J dropped 2; count of bases not matched to a gene: 3. Germline V gene sequence: CDR1 SGHAT, CDR2 FQNNGV. The CDR3 spans 16 residues. These data come from a study of blood T cell repertoires in COVID-19. The overall study: Samples representing acute and convalescent COVID-19 were sourced from the United States, Italy and Spain.

Authors' data handling: Reference gene primer amplification gave estimated nucleated cell counts. Repertoires were generated with immunoSEQ multiplex PCR, while TCRdb's copy carries only in-frame clones and drops some. Clone size and V and J calls were adopted from that table, with D and trimming inferred from the DNA. This table holds roughly 110,000 clones, under 95% found once. The material sequenced was peripheral blood. This receptor was taken from a woman in her thirties with acute or convalescent COVID-19. The V and J genes are TRBV11-2 and TRBJ2-4; 8 nucleotides align to TRBD1. In DNA form, the CDR3 reads TGTGCCAGCAGCTTAGACAGGGGGCTGACCAAAAACATTCAGTACTTC. It translates to CASSLDRGLTKNIQYF.